Listed here are 31 T cell receptor beta chains from one sample, sequenced in a study of CD8+ T cells in alopecia areata (dated by TCRdb to 2016 to 2019). Explained via the paper, the time point label denotes: 4 weeks on oral tofacitinib. Sample treatment or condition, as interpreted from the label and publication: oral pan-JAK inhibitor, 5-10 mg twice daily. Library construction relied on the immunoSEQ multiplex PCR assay. To provide template for TCR sequencing, every sample had RNA extracted and reverse transcribed into cDNA. The clones in this table, taken by TCRdb from immuneACCESS, are in-frame only. Not every clone is retained; where verified, under half of the shortfall comes from an unresolved V gene, and the cause of the rest is unknown. The sample records some 220,000 clones, about three fifths of which are singletons. Approximately 1.4% of the sample rests with the top ten. Source: CD4+ T cells sorted from blood, taken at week 4, from a patient treated with tofacitinib. The origin of the receptors is a human donor with alopecia areata.

This CDR3 reads CASSSILLSEQYF. The DNA for the CDR3 is TGCGCCAGCAGCTCCATTCTGTTGAGCGAGCAGTACTTC. The chain employs TRBV5-1 and TRBJ2-7; D uncertain. Looked up from germline, CDR1 is SGHRS and CDR2 is YFSETQ. The CDR3 sequence is 13 residues long. V dropped 3 bases and J dropped 6 bases, with 13 bases sitting between them.

The V gene is TRBV7-2, the J gene TRBJ1-2; D is possibly TRBD1 (6 bases). V lost 4 bases to trimming and J lost 8 bases, with 20 bases between them. Germline V gene lookup returns CDR1 SGHTA and CDR2 FQGNSA. The CDR3 is 15 residues long. The CDR3 region has the DNA TGTGCCAGCAGCTGGGACCTACAGGGAATGGAGGGCTACACCTTC. The encoded protein is CASSWDLQGMEGYTF.

J is TRBJ2-7 and V is TRBV7-2; the D gene is possibly TRBD1 (6 bases). The CDR3 runs to 15 residues. CDR1 is SGHTA and CDR2 is FQGNSA in the germline V gene. Trimming shortened V by 5 bases and J by 0 bases, and 14 bases separated the two germline ends. In DNA, the CDR3 is TGTGCCAGCAGCCCGAATAGGGGGTACTCCTACGAGCAGTACTTC. It specifies CASSPNRGYSYEQYF.

In its sample, this clone was seen a few times. The V call is TRBV7-2, the J call TRBJ2-7; D is undetermined. Germline assignment: CDR1 SGHTA and CDR2 FQGNSA. V lost 4 bases and J 3 bases, leaving 4 bases between the germline ends. This CDR3 contains 11 residues. CDR3: CASSSFYEQYF. DNA for the CDR3: TGTGCCAGCAGCTCCTTCTACGAGCAGTACTTC.

This clone has only a few counts. This sequence joins TRBV7-3 and TRBJ2-3; D remains ambiguous. V was trimmed by 5 bases and J by 0 bases, leaving 9 bases between them. CDR3 length: 14 amino acids. CDR1 SGHTA and CDR2 FQGTGA come from the germline V gene. The CDR3 loop is CASSRGFSTDTQYF. The CDR3, as DNA: TGTGCCAGCAGCCGAGGATTTAGCACAGATACGCAGTATTTT.

The chain combines TRBV7-2 with TRBJ2-2; tentatively, D is TRBD1 (5 bases). The germline gives CDR1 SGHTA, CDR2 FQGNSA. This CDR3 is 15 amino acids long. V shed 3 bases and J shed 4 bases, with 12 bases lying between them. The CDR3 protein is CASSFHQGSTGELFF. In DNA, the CDR3 is TGTGCCAGCAGCTTTCATCAGGGTTCCACCGGGGAGCTGTTTTTT.

This clone was counted a few times. DNA for the CDR3: TGTGCCAGCGGGGACTCTGGAAACACCATATATTTT. This encodes CASGDSGNTIYF. The V gene is TRBV7-3, the J gene TRBJ1-3; D unresolved. Deletions cut 8 bases from V and 0 bases from J, with 5 bases between. There are 12 residues in the CDR3. Germline CDR1 is SGHTA and CDR2 is FQGTGA.

This clone showed up many times. The same CDR3 can be traced to other DNA sequences in this sample. The CDR3 nucleotides are TGTGCCTGGGGCCGACAGGGCTACGAGCAGTACTTC. Its protein is CAWGRQGYEQYF. The chain employs TRBV30 and TRBJ2-7, with 7 bases matching TRBD1. With 5 bases clipped from V and 3 bases from J, the junction kept 4 bases outside the gene matches. The CDR3 covers 12 residues. Germline CDR1 GTSNPN, CDR2 SVGIG (reference sequence).

This sequence joins TRBV27 and TRBJ2-3; 11 bases line up with TRBD2. Losses at the gene ends were 6 bases for V and 2 bases for J; bases not matched to a gene: 4. Germline CDR1 reads MNHEY; CDR2 reads SMNVEV (reference sequence). This CDR3 region has 15 residues. The CDR3 protein is CASRASGGFTDTQYF. The CDR3 nucleotides are TGTGCCAGCAGGGCTAGCGGGGGGTTCACAGATACGCAGTATTTT.

Only a few counts were recorded for this clone. The rearrangement links TRBV29-1 to TRBJ1-2; D is unclear. CDR3 length: 14 residues. Trimming stripped 4 bases from V and 4 bases from J, with 16 bases between. Germline V gene data show CDR1 as SQVTM and CDR2 as ANQGSEA. CDR3 region: CSVVVQIDSYGYTF. DNA for the CDR3: TGCAGCGTTGTAGTACAGATCGATTCCTATGGCTACACCTTC.

The chain joins TRBV11-1 to TRBJ1-1, with D uncertain. V lost 1 base and J lost 7, with 13 bases in between. This CDR3 contains 14 residues. In germline, CDR1 is SGHAT, CDR2 FQDESV (reference sequence). The CDR3 coding sequence is TGTGCCAGCAGCTTAGGCTGGGCCCAGAGTGAAGCTTTCTTT. Encoded protein: CASSLGWAQSEAFF.

V gene TRBV10-3 combines with J gene TRBJ2-4, with 13 bases aligning to TRBD2. The CDR3 is 20 amino acids. CDR1 and CDR2 (germline): ENHRY, SYGVKD. V dropped 4 bases and J dropped 6; count of bases not matched to a gene: 18. The CDR3 sequence: CAISVLGIEQGLAGRNIQYF. The CDR3, as DNA: TGTGCCATCAGTGTCCTGGGGATCGAACAGGGACTAGCGGGAAGAAACATTCAGTACTTC.

The V gene is TRBV23-1, the J gene TRBJ1-1; 8 bases are shared with TRBD1. TRBV23-1 is placed among ORFs of uncertain function. The CDR3 has 16 amino acids. V dropped 3 bases and J dropped 7; count of bases not matched to a gene: 13. The CDR3 loop is CASSHLLSFGQGEAFF. CDR3 coding DNA: TGCGCCAGCAGTCACCTCCTATCGTTCGGACAGGGTGAAGCTTTCTTT.

Comment on this clone: Other nucleotide sequences in the sample specify the same CDR3. The chain recombines TRBV6-5 with TRBJ2-3; D remains unclear. This CDR3 is built from 13 residues. The germline CDR1 and CDR2 sequences are MNHEY and SVGAGI. Trimming took 0 bases from V and 0 from J, leaving 1 base between them. The CDR3 DNA reads TGTGCCAGCAGTTACTCGAGCACAGATACGCAGTATTTT. Protein: CASSYSSTDTQYF.

This clone has more than one count but fewer than ten. The rearrangement uses TRBV7-2 and TRBJ2-7, with D possibly being TRBD2 (5 bases). This CDR3 contains 14 residues. Germline V gives CDR1 SGHTA, CDR2 FQGNSA. Deletions cut 4 bases from V and 5 bases from J, with 15 bases between. CDR3 nucleotide sequence: TGTGCCAGCAGCTCCCGAAAAAGCGGTGACGAGCAGTACTTC. This sequence encodes CASSSRKSGDEQYF.

This clone appeared a single time. The chain employs TRBV29-1 and TRBJ1-2; possible D gene TRBD1, 6 bases. V was cut by 5 bases and J by 1 base, with 17 bases left in between. From germline, CDR1 is SQVTM and CDR2 ANQGSEA. This CDR3 spans 15 amino acids. The DNA for the CDR3 is TGCAGCGTTCACCCACAGGGAAATTTTAACTATGGCTACACCTTC. Amino acids: CSVHPQGNFNYGYTF.

The chain links TRBV6-5 to TRBJ1-5; D might be TRBD1 (6 bases). Trimming cost V 6 bases and J 3 bases, with 12 bases left between them. Germline CDR1 MNHEY, CDR2 SVGAGI. The CDR3 consists of 14 residues. CDR3 amino acids: CASRADSSNQPQHF. CDR3 nucleotides: TGTGCCAGCAGAGCGGACAGCTCCAATCAGCCCCAGCATTTT.

The rearrangement uses TRBV4-1 and TRBJ2-7, with a weak D call TRBD2 (6 bases). Germline V CDR1 and CDR2: MGHRA, YSYEKL. V lost 0 bases and J 9 bases, leaving 15 bases between the germline ends. CDR3 size: 14 residues. This CDR3 is CASSQELGGTRQYF. The CDR3 bases are TGCGCCAGCAGCCAAGAACTCGGTGGGACTCGGCAGTACTTC.

This chain uses TRBV29-1 with TRBJ2-4, with no clear D. Trimming shortened V by 5 bases and J by 3 bases, and 11 bases separated the two germline ends. CDR3 length equals 13 residues. Germline CDR1 reads SQVTM; CDR2 reads ANQGSEA. CDR3: CSVKLLDKNIQYF. The CDR3 DNA is TGCAGCGTTAAACTTTTGGACAAAAACATTCAGTACTTC.

This clone was recorded a few times. This chain uses TRBV5-4 with TRBJ1-2; no definite D call. This CDR3 has 14 residues. Germline V gene data show CDR1 as SGHNT and CDR2 as YYREEE (reference sequence). V was pared by 3 bases and J by 6 bases, with 15 bases between. The CDR3 reads CASSWGDLLDGYTF. CDR3 DNA: TGTGCCAGCAGCTGGGGAGACCTTTTGGATGGCTACACCTTC.

The chain couples TRBV6-1 to TRBJ1-2; D not certain. Germline loops: CDR1 MNHNS, CDR2 SASEGT. Trimming took 7 bases from V and 6 from J, leaving 12 bases between them. CDR3 length: 12 residues. The CDR3 spells CASTGWVDGYTF. The CDR3 DNA sequence: TGTGCCAGCACTGGATGGGTGGATGGCTACACCTTC.

This clone was seen only a few times. The chain couples TRBV4-1 to TRBJ2-3; 7 bases fit TRBD2. The CDR3 totals 15 residues. V gave up 6 bases and J gave up 5 bases; unmatched junction bases: 11. Germline V gene data show CDR1 as MGHRA and CDR2 as YSYEKL. CDR3 DNA: TGCGCCAGCAGACACCATCTAGCGGTTGGAGATACGCAGTATTTT. It codes for CASRHHLAVGDTQYF.

V is TRBV27 and J is TRBJ1-1; tentative D call: TRBD1 (6 bases). Trimming took 5 bases from V and 11 from J, leaving 18 bases between them. The CDR3 runs 13 residues. The germline gives CDR1 MNHEY, CDR2 SMNVEV (reference sequence). The CDR3 DNA follows: TGTGCCAGCAGTAGCCAAGTGAGGGGGGACGCTTTCTTT. This sequence encodes CASSSQVRGDAFF.

This clone was observed a single time. The rearrangement links TRBV11-2 to TRBJ2-7; TRBD2 agrees at 8 bases. This CDR3 region has 15 residues. V gave up 1 base and J gave up 3 bases; unmatched junction bases: 5. Germline V gene data show CDR1 as SGHAT and CDR2 as FQNNGV. In DNA, the CDR3 is TGTGCCAGCAGCTTAGCGGGGGGGTCTCACTACGAGCAGTACTTC. Residues: CASSLAGGSHYEQYF.

The V gene is TRBV7-2, the J gene TRBJ1-2; 8 bases line up with TRBD1. V lost 4 bases and J lost 4; bases outside the gene matches: 5. This CDR3 is 14 amino acids long. Germline V CDR1 and CDR2: SGHTA, FQGNSA. The CDR3 loop reads CASSSTGGSYGYTF. The CDR3 DNA follows: TGTGCCAGCAGCTCCACAGGGGGGAGCTATGGCTACACCTTC.

DNA for the CDR3: TGTGCCTGGAACCCGGCGGAGGCGGCTTTCTTT. Translation: CAWNPAEAAFF. The chain couples TRBV30 to TRBJ1-1; D gene ambiguous. V shed 4 bases and J shed 11 bases, with 14 bases lying between them. Per germline, CDR1 GTSNPN and CDR2 SVGIG (reference sequence). This CDR3 is built from 11 residues.

The chain couples TRBV15 to TRBJ2-7; 8 bases agree with TRBD1. The CDR3 is 16 residues long. The germline V gene has CDR1 LNHNV and CDR2 YYDKDF (reference sequence). V dropped 0 bases and J dropped 0; count of bases not matched to a gene: 4. The CDR3 reads CATSRDLDRVSYEQYF. CDR3 bases: TGTGCCACCAGCAGAGATCTGGACAGGGTCTCCTACGAGCAGTACTTC. Full variable domain (missing parts from reference TRBV15 and TRBJ2-7): DAMVIQNPRYQVTQFGKPVTLSCSQTLNHNVMYWYQQKSSQAPKLLFHYYDKDFNNEADTPDNFQSRRPNTSFCFLDIRSPGLGDTAMYLCATSRDLDRVSYEQYFGPGTRLTVT.

This clone was detected only a few times. The rearrangement links TRBV14 to TRBJ2-7; tentatively, D is TRBD1 (6 bases). Trimming shortened V by 1 base and J by 10 bases, and 14 bases separated the two germline ends. This CDR3 contains 13 residues. Germline V lookup: CDR1 SGHDN, CDR2 FVKESK. This CDR3 reads CASSQGDLGHQYF. The CDR3 bases are TGTGCCAGCAGCCAAGGAGATTTGGGACACCAGTACTTC. Filled out from reference TRBV14 and TRBJ2-7, the complete variable domain reads EAGVTQFPSHSVIEKGQTVTLRCDPISGHDNLYWYRRVMGKEIKFLLHFVKESKQDESGMPNNRFLAERTGGTYSTLKVQPAELEDSGVYFCASSQGDLGHQYFGPGTRLTVT.

The chain recombines TRBV29-1 with TRBJ2-5; 11 nucleotides agree with TRBD2. In germline, CDR1 is SQVTM, CDR2 ANQGSEA. The junction had 7 bases not matched to a gene; V was cut back by 3 bases and J by 1 base. CDR3 length equals 16 residues. CDR3 nucleotide sequence: TGCAGCGTTGACTTAGCGGGGGGGACGCTCCAAGAGACCCAGTACTTC. It translates to CSVDLAGGTLQETQYF.

The CDR3 nucleotides read TGCGCCAGCAGCTTGGAGCGGGGAACCGATACGCAGTATTTT. As protein: CASSLERGTDTQYF. The chain joins TRBV5-1 to TRBJ2-3; 7 bases fit TRBD2. The V and J ends lost 0 bases and 6 bases, in that order; junction bases with no gene match: 4. The CDR3 has 14 residues. Germline values: CDR1 SGHRS, CDR2 YFSETQ.

In this sample, this clone turned up a few times. The chain links TRBV4-1 to TRBJ2-3, with D possibly being TRBD1 (5 bases). Germline V gene data show CDR1 as MGHRA and CDR2 as YSYEKL. The CDR3 contains 16 residues. Trimming removed 0 bases at V and 2 bases at J, with 12 bases between. The CDR3: CASSQETVDPTDTQYF. The CDR3, as DNA: TGCGCCAGCAGCCAAGAGACAGTCGATCCCACAGATACGCAGTATTTT.